The 30 T cell receptor beta chains presented below share a single source sample, sequenced in a study of beta chain features in type 1 diabetes. The investigators reverse transcribed all of the isolated RNA, so they sequenced expressed TCRB transcripts. The repertoire was sequenced with immunoSEQ multiplex PCR; TCRdb's copy has only in-frame clones and lacks some. The sample lists around 190,000 clones; about 12% were seen once. Sequencing used central memory CD4+ T cells from blood. Receptors were obtained from a woman aged 18-29 years in good health.

The table lists this clone with many counts. V and J are TRBV19 and TRBJ2-2; tentatively, D is TRBD2 (5 bases). This CDR3 is 14 amino acids long. Germline V CDR1 and CDR2: LNHDA, SQIVND (reference sequence). Between the trimmed V and J ends, which lost 5 bases and 3 bases, there was a span of 10 bases. In nucleotides, the CDR3 is TGTGCCAGTAGTCTGGGAGAGGACACCGGGGAGCTGTTTTTT. Translation gives CASSLGEDTGELFF.

This clone was detected only a few times. The chain carries TRBV5-4 and TRBJ2-3, with 9 nucleotides matching TRBD2. Trimming took 4 bases from V and 2 from J; bases not matched to a gene: 5. In germline, CDR1 is SGHNT, CDR2 YYREEE (reference sequence). The CDR3 runs to 15 residues. The CDR3 sequence is CASSQGGRDTDTQYF. The CDR3 DNA follows: TGTGCCAGCAGCCAGGGCGGGAGGGACACAGATACGCAGTATTTT.

Only a few counts were recorded for this clone. This chain joins TRBV30 and TRBJ1-1; TRBD1 might be the D (5 bases). The V and J ends lost 2 bases and 2 bases respectively, with 12 bases between them. Germline CDR1 is GTSNPN and CDR2 is SVGIG (reference sequence). The CDR3 is made up of 14 amino acids. Written as DNA, the CDR3 is TGTGCCTGGAGTTACACCGGGGGAAACACTGAAGCTTTCTTT. This gives the protein CAWSYTGGNTEAFF. Full variable domain (rest looked up from reference TRBV30 and TRBJ1-1): SQTIHQWPATLVQPVGSPLSLECTVEGTSNPNLYWYRQAAGRGLQLLFYSVGIGQISSEVPQNLSASRPQDRQFILSSKKLLLSDSGFYLCAWSYTGGNTEAFFGQGTRLTVV.

This clone was seen a few times. The CDR3 nucleotides read TGTGCCAGCAGCTCCGGCGGGGGCTTCTCCTACGAGCAGTACTTC. Protein product: CASSSGGGFSYEQYF. The chain links TRBV7-2 to TRBJ2-7, with D tentatively TRBD2 (7 bases). There are 15 residues in the CDR3. The V gene lost 4 bases and the J gene lost 0 bases, with 13 bases spanning the gap. Per germline, CDR1 SGHTA and CDR2 FQGNSA. Complete variable domain (other parts from reference TRBV7-2 and TRBJ2-7): GAGVSQSPSNKVTEKGKDVELRCDPISGHTALYWYRQSLGQGLEFLIYFQGNSAPDKSGLPSDRFSAERTGGSVSTLTIQRTQQEDSAVYLCASSSGGGFSYEQYFGPGTRLTVT.

The J gene is TRBJ1-2, the V gene TRBV20-1; D is undetermined. This CDR3 contains 11 residues. V lost 3 bases and J lost 8, with 10 bases in between. Germline CDR1 is DFQATT and CDR2 is SNEGSKA (reference sequence). CDR3 sequence (DNA): TGCAGTGCTAGTGCGGATATCGGCTACACCTTC. The encoded protein is CSASADIGYTF.

The J gene is TRBJ2-1, the V gene TRBV28; TRBD2 agrees at 7 bases. This CDR3 has 14 amino acids. In germline, CDR1 is MDHEN, CDR2 SYDVKM. Trimming removed 2 bases from V and 8 bases from J; junction bases left unmatched: 6. The CDR3 coding sequence is TGTGCCAGCAGTTTAGGGACTAAGGTACATGAGCAGTTCTTC. Protein product: CASSLGTKVHEQFF.

The sample holds a few counts of this clone. The V gene is TRBV7-9, the J gene TRBJ2-1, with a possible D match to TRBD2 (6 bases). The CDR3 spans 16 residues. Trimming removed 2 bases from V and 9 bases from J, with 20 bases in between. Germline-derived CDR1 and CDR2 are SEHNR and FQNEAQ (reference sequence). CDR3 sequence reads: CASSLIKTSLVSEQFF. CDR3 DNA sequence: TGTGCCAGCAGCTTAATAAAAACTAGCCTTGTAAGTGAGCAGTTCTTC.

In this sample, this clone turned up a few times. The J gene is TRBJ2-7, the V gene TRBV27; 11 bases are shared with TRBD2. The J segment lost 2 bases and the V segment lost 4 bases, leaving 7 bases of the junction unmatched. CDR3 size: 16 residues. Germline loops: CDR1 MNHEY, CDR2 SMNVEV (reference sequence). CDR3 protein: CASSSGTSGTAYEQYF. In DNA, the CDR3 is TGTGCCAGCAGTTCCGGGACTAGCGGCACCGCCTACGAGCAGTACTTC.

This clone has only a few counts. V gene TRBV25-1 combines with J gene TRBJ1-2, with TRBD1 identical over 10 bases. There are 18 residues in the CDR3. The V gene end was trimmed by 4 bases and the J gene end by 5 bases; junction bases not matched to a gene: 16. The germline V gene encodes CDR1 MGHDK and CDR2 SYGVNS. CDR3 nucleotides: TGTGCCAGCAGTGCAACCGAACCGGGACAGGGGCCTTGGTATGGCTACACCTTC. Protein sequence: CASSATEPGQGPWYGYTF.

This clone appeared a few times. The CDR3 sequence: CASSLNRLVGVSAFF. The DNA for the CDR3 is TGTGCCAGCAGCTTAAATCGTCTGGTCGGGGTATCAGCTTTCTTT. The genes are TRBV7-2 and TRBJ1-1; no definite D call. This CDR3 contains 15 residues. The germline CDR1 and CDR2 sequences are SGHTA and FQGNSA. The V end was cut by 2 bases, the J end by 10 bases, with 20 bases between.

This clone was counted between two and nine times. This rearrangement joins TRBV7-2 to TRBJ2-5, with D possibly being TRBD1 (6 bases). CDR1 and CDR2 from the germline V gene are SGHTA and FQGNSA. The ends were cut back, 1 base at V and 10 bases at J, with 13 bases in the middle. CDR3 length: 13 residues. This chain's CDR3 is CASSLGQAQDQYF. DNA for the CDR3: TGTGCCAGCAGCTTAGGACAGGCCCAGGACCAGTACTTC.

This clone was seen more than once but under ten times. The CDR3 DNA sequence: TGTGCCAGCAGCTTGGGACAGGGGTTAGAGCAGTTCTTC. It codes for CASSLGQGLEQFF. The chain combines TRBV5-6 with TRBJ2-1; TRBD1 matches 8 bases. With V trimmed by 0 bases and J by 10 bases, 3 bases remained unmatched. CDR3 size: 13 residues. Germline lookup yields CDR1 SGHDT and CDR2 YYEEEE.

This clone was seen only a few times. The genes are TRBV6-5 and TRBJ2-3, with D possibly being TRBD2 (5 bases). The CDR3 totals 13 residues. Trimming took 7 bases from V and 1 from J, leaving 9 bases between them. From germline, CDR1 is MNHEY and CDR2 SVGAGI. CDR3 sequence: CASKDSGTDTQYF. The DNA for the CDR3 is TGTGCCAGCAAGGATAGCGGCACAGATACGCAGTATTTT.

This chain links TRBV27 with TRBJ2-2; TRBD1 might be the D (5 bases). Germline V gives CDR1 MNHEY, CDR2 SMNVEV (reference sequence). The V end was cut by 3 bases, the J end by 3 bases, with 14 bases between. CDR3 length: 16 residues. DNA for the CDR3: TGTGCCAGCAGTTTTATGGGGTTAGGGGACACCGGGGAGCTGTTTTTT. As protein: CASSFMGLGDTGELFF.

This clone was detected a few times. V and J are TRBV9 and TRBJ2-1, with 7 bases identical to TRBD2. Germline trimming cut 3 bases from V and 9 bases from J; bases unmatched to any gene: 12. Germline assignment: CDR1 SGDLS and CDR2 YYNGEE. The CDR3 has 15 residues. CDR3 region: CASSASLGEGREQFF. For the CDR3, the DNA is TGTGCCAGCAGCGCATCCCTCGGGGAGGGACGTGAGCAGTTCTTC.

The chain carries TRBV9 and TRBJ2-1, with no clear D. The V and J ends lost 4 bases and 3 bases respectively, with 2 bases between them. CDR1 and CDR2 (germline): SGDLS, YYNGEE. The CDR3 spans 11 residues. CDR3 in amino acids: CASSRYNEQFF. CDR3 nucleotide sequence: TGTGCCAGCAGCCGCTACAATGAGCAGTTCTTC.

The chain recombines TRBV4-2 with TRBJ2-3; D gene uncertain. The V gene's germline CDR1 is LGHNA and CDR2 YNFKEQ. The ends were cut back, 2 bases at V and 1 base at J, with 7 bases in the middle. This CDR3 is built from 14 residues. The CDR3 loop reads CASSQYQGTDTQYF. CDR3 DNA sequence: TGTGCCAGCAGCCAATACCAGGGCACAGATACGCAGTATTTT.

The CDR3 loop reads CASSLGLASYEQYF. CDR3 sequence (DNA): TGCGCCAGCAGCTTGGGTCTGGCCTCCTACGAGCAGTACTTC. The genes are TRBV5-1 and TRBJ2-7; D remains ambiguous. The germline gives CDR1 SGHRS, CDR2 YFSETQ. The CDR3 consists of 14 residues. With 0 bases removed from V and 0 bases from J, the gap between germline ends came to 7 bases.

The V gene is TRBV28, the J gene TRBJ2-5; 10 positions agree with TRBD2. The CDR3 loop spans 18 amino acids. The V gene's germline CDR1 is MDHEN and CDR2 SYDVKM. Trimming removed 4 bases from V and 0 bases from J; junction bases left unmatched: 11. This CDR3 is CASSSLSGRAGYQETQYF. CDR3 nucleotide sequence: TGTGCCAGCAGTTCCCTGAGCGGGAGGGCCGGTTACCAAGAGACCCAGTACTTC.

This clone has just a few counts. The V and J genes are TRBV18 and TRBJ2-5, with 8 bases aligning to TRBD2. V trimming: 4 bases; J trimming: 3 bases; junction bases outside the gene matches: 1. This CDR3 contains 13 residues. Looked up from germline, CDR1 is KGHSH and CDR2 is LQKENI. In DNA, the CDR3 is TGTGCCAGCTCACAGGGACTAGAAGAGACCCAGTACTTC. Translating gives CASSQGLEETQYF.

The chain links TRBV7-2 to TRBJ1-3; no clear D. This CDR3 comprises 14 residues. V dropped 5 bases and J dropped 1 base, with 9 bases sitting between them. Germline CDR1 SGHTA, CDR2 FQGNSA. CDR3 in DNA: TGTGCCAGCAGCCCTGACATATCTGGAAACACCATATATTTT. Protein sequence: CASSPDISGNTIYF.

The chain is built from TRBV27 and TRBJ2-2, with a tentative D call TRBD1 (6 bases). With 5 bases removed from V and 3 bases from J, the gap between germline ends came to 16 bases. This CDR3 region has 16 residues. Per the germline V gene, CDR1 is MNHEY and CDR2 is SMNVEV (reference sequence). The CDR3 spells CASSLVGGRYTGELFF. As DNA, the CDR3 is TGTGCCAGCAGTCTCGTTGGGGGCCGGTACACCGGGGAGCTGTTTTTT.

The V call is TRBV4-1, the J call TRBJ2-1; 10 positions match TRBD2. This CDR3 is built from 15 residues. Per germline, CDR1 MGHRA and CDR2 YSYEKL. The ends lost 5 bases at V and 6 bases at J; junction bases unmatched: 7. The CDR3 region has the DNA TGCGCCAGCAGCTCGGCTAGCGGGAGTTTCAATGAGCAGTTCTTC. Its protein is CASSSASGSFNEQFF.

This clone was counted a few times. The chain's CDR3 is CASSLGLRQGGGYTF. The CDR3, as DNA: TGCGCCAGCAGCTTGGGCCTTAGACAGGGAGGCGGCTACACCTTC. J is TRBJ1-2 and V is TRBV5-1, with 7 bases lining up with TRBD1. The J segment lost 8 bases and the V segment lost 0 bases, leaving 10 bases of the junction unmatched. The CDR3 sequence is 15 residues long. Looked up from germline, CDR1 is SGHRS and CDR2 is YFSETQ. Together with reference TRBV5-1 and TRBJ1-2, the CDR3 gives the full variable domain: KAGVTQTPRYLIKTRGQQVTLSCSPISGHRSVSWYQQTPGQGLQFLFEYFSETQRNKGNFPGRFSGRQFSNSRSEMNVSTLELGDSALYLCASSLGLRQGGGYTFGSGTRLTVV.

V and J are TRBV7-9 and TRBJ1-1, with TRBD1 matching 7 bases. The CDR3 spans 13 residues. Germline assignment: CDR1 SEHNR and CDR2 FQNEAQ (reference sequence). Trimming took 8 bases from V and 0 from J; bases not matched to a gene: 3. CDR3 in amino acids: CASRQGMNTEAFF. In nucleotides, the CDR3 is TGTGCCAGCCGACAGGGAATGAACACTGAAGCTTTCTTT.

The chain is built from TRBV6-1 and TRBJ2-7, with a possible D match to TRBD1 (6 bases). The CDR3 totals 11 residues. Between the trimmed V and J ends, which lost 7 bases and 4 bases, there was a span of 8 bases. The germline CDR1 and CDR2 sequences are MNHNS and SASEGT. Here the CDR3 DNA reads TGTGCCAGCACCGACAGGTACGAGCAGTACTTC. It specifies CASTDRYEQYF.

The chain recombines TRBV7-9 with TRBJ2-7; no clear D gene. The CDR3 is 13 residues long. V shed 1 base and J shed 2 bases, with 6 bases lying between them. Germline loops: CDR1 SEHNR, CDR2 FQNEAQ (reference sequence). The CDR3 loop reads CASSLEAPYEQYF. Here the CDR3 DNA reads TGTGCCAGCAGCTTAGAAGCCCCCTACGAGCAGTACTTC. The full variable domain, rest sourced from reference TRBV7-9 and TRBJ2-7, is DTGVSQNPRHKITKRGQNVTFRCDPISEHNRLYWYRQTLGQGPEFLTYFQNEAQLEKSRLLSDRFSAERPKGSFSTLEIQRTEQGDSAMYLCASSLEAPYEQYFGPGTRLTVT.

The chain combines TRBV29-1 with TRBJ1-1; 7 bases agree with TRBD1. Germline-derived CDR1 and CDR2 are SQVTM and ANQGSEA. The CDR3 spans 13 residues. J was trimmed by 2 bases and V by 7 bases; bases with no gene match: 7. The CDR3 is CSGKQGSNTEAFF. DNA for the CDR3: TGCAGCGGGAAACAGGGGTCCAACACTGAAGCTTTCTTT.

This clone was seen at least ten times. The genes are TRBV30 and TRBJ1-5, with a weak D call TRBD1 (5 bases). CDR1 and CDR2 (germline): GTSNPN, SVGIG (reference sequence). The CDR3 consists of 13 residues. V was cut by 2 bases and J by 2 bases, with 7 bases left in between. CDR3 in DNA: TGTGCCTGGAGTACCAGGGGCAATCAGCCCCAGCATTTT. This encodes CAWSTRGNQPQHF.

V is TRBV29-1 and J is TRBJ2-7; a weak D match, TRBD1 (6 bases). Per germline, CDR1 SQVTM and CDR2 ANQGSEA. V was clipped by 4 bases and J by 2 bases, with 15 bases between them. CDR3 size: 14 residues. Written as DNA, the CDR3 is TGCAGCGTTGTCCTCAGGGGCGATGCCTACGAGCAGTACTTC. Translated: CSVVLRGDAYEQYF.